This T cell receptor beta chain was recovered during a study of T cell responses to AZD1222 COVID-19 vaccine (dated by TCRdb to the early 2020s). Broadly, across the study: Because spike-specific TCR depth and breadth did not differ between the two schedules, AZD1222 recipients who got a second dose at roughly 4 weeks were pooled with those who got a second dose at roughly 12 weeks. TCR sequencing covered 230 or so trial participants: some 210 given two doses of AZD1222 and approximately 26 given two doses of MenACWY control vaccine. Trial participants were enrolled by age into subgroups of 18-55, 56-69 and 70-plus years, and about 150, 27 and 61 TCR-sequenced participants, respectively, were included in these subgroups. Broad study findings and their caveats: Conclusions about previously exposed vaccinees were limited because only a handful of AZD1222 recipients were SARS-CoV-2 seropositive at baseline. The 56-69-year group was small, and its depth increase did not reach significance, likely because of low power. Because no samples from the day 14 peak response were available, repertoires could be characterized only after the peak T cell response. Reportedly, almost half of the unique spike-specific TCRs recognized epitopes lying outside the regions that are mutated in the B.1.351 and B.1.1.7 variants. CD4 TCRs associated with the vaccine covered the entire spike protein, and the dominant responses were in regions 160-218 and 743-854. After two AZD1222 doses, both the breadth and the depth of spike-specific TCRs were significantly higher than at day 0 and than in MenACWY recipients. Participants were mostly white British and included more females than males, and it was suggested by the authors that clonal diversity may have been underestimated.

For CDR1 and CDR2, the germline V gene lists LGHNT and FRNRAP. From the cysteine up to the phenylalanine, the CDR3 has a length of 12 residues. The entry retains the CDR3 DNA only, 36 bases that are in frame from base 1. V is cut by 3 bases and J by 7 bases, and the space between the germline ends is 9 bases. The CDR3 regions of human TCRbeta chains were analyzed by immunosequencing. On the study's bioinformatics: TCRs in the repertoires were matched against a reference library of SARS-CoV-2-specific TCRs that had been generated with the MIRA antigen-specificity platform. Breadth was defined as the fraction of unique TCRs that were SARS-CoV-2-associated, and depth was defined as the fraction of total T cells that were SARS-CoV-2-associated. Using the MIRA data, every spike-specific TCR was mapped to the spike region that the TCR reacted to and assigned to either a CD4 or a CD8 class. Log10-transformed breadth and depth values were compared by one-way ANOVA with Sidak's multiple comparisons tests. The source is immuneACCESS, and TCRdb retained only in-frame sequences with V and J called. Part of the clones is not carried over; for the studies checked, unresolved V genes explain less than half of this, and the remainder is unexplained. The V and J calls and the clone size are those of that table, but D and trimming were determined from the DNA. The sample table records around 94,000 clones; about 88% of these occur just once. The top ten clonotypes cover roughly 4% of the sample.

The meaning of the sample's time point label: baseline before first vaccination. The vaccinee samples were drawn from two UK trials, COV001 and COV002, one of which was a single-blind randomized controlled phase 2/3 trial testing AZD1222 (ChAdOx1 nCoV-19) in healthy adults. Trial participant PBMC samples were collected at day 0 and day 28 after the second dose for TCRbeta chain sequencing. This clone was observed once. Its antigen is not yet known. Base quality data are lacking; no much larger clone is found one base away. The sample consisted of peripheral blood, taken on day 0 of AZD1222 vaccination. The clonotype originates from an adult in good health. The receptor chain draws on TRBV12-5 and TRBJ2-5, with the D gene call left open. The CDR3 reads as follows: CASGFDVGTQYF. The sequence in DNA is TGTGCTAGTGGTTTCGACGTGGGGACCCAGTACTTC.